Below, one TCR beta chain is given with its context. Its antigen is unknown. V lost 0 bases, J lost 0 bases, and 10 bases lay in between. CDR3 length: 16 residues. Germline V CDR1 and CDR2: SGHKS, YYEKEE (reference sequence). This entry is derived from a study of cytomegalovirus exposure and HLA in healthy donors. Overall study findings and caveats: It was reported that TCR beta sequences correctly inferred the HLA-A and HLA-B alleles for most subjects. According to the study, 160 or so TCR beta chains were cytomegalovirus-associated. No immune exposure information besides CMV serostatus was available. Many donors carried some public TCRs, although rarity characterized most TCR sequences.

PCR was performed using 60 Vbeta and 13 Jbeta primers. Clones were sequenced by immunoSEQ multiplex PCR, and TCRdb holds only the in-frame ones, with some missing. The sample has roughly 150,000 clones, around 83% seen once. V gene TRBV5-5 combines with J gene TRBJ1-5, with a weak D call TRBD1 (6 bases). Material: PBMCs. This sequence was found in a girl aged 2-10 years in good health and CMV-seropositive. CDR3 DNA: TGTGCCAGCAGCTTGGAGGGGGTCTATAGCAATCAGCCCCAGCATTTT. As protein: CASSLEGVYSNQPQHF.